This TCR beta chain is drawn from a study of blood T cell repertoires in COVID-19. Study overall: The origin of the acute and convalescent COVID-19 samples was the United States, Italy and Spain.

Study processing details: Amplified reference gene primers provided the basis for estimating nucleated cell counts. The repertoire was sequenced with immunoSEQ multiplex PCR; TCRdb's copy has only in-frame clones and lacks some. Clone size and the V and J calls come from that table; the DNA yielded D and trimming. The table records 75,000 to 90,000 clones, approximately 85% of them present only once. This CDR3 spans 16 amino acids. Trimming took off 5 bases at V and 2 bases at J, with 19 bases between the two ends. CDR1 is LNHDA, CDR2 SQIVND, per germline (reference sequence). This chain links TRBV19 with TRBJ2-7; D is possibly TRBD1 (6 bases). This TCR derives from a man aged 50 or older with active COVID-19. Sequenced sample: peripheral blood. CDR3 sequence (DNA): TGTGCCAGTAGTCTCGCCACGGTGGACAGTACCTACGAGCAGTACTTC. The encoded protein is CASSLATVDSTYEQYF.